This paragraph reports one TCR beta chain. What this receptor recognizes is not known. No much larger clone is present one base from it, and per-base qualities are unavailable. The cohort was made up of about 610 healthy bone marrow donors. At the time of sampling, every cohort member was nominally healthy, though immune exposures that went unrecorded were likely present. The donor tested CMV seropositive, placing the donor among the 250 to 300 seropositive members of the cohort. A peripheral blood sample was provided by each donor, and peripheral blood mononuclear cells were used for TCR beta sequencing. The Qiagen DNeasy Blood Extraction Kit was used to extract genomic DNA from the blood cell samples. Library preparation employed the immunoSEQ multiplex PCR assay. For the multiplex PCR, a mixture combining 60 forward primers for TCR Vbeta segments and 13 reverse primers for TCR Jbeta segments was used. The CDR3 region of rearranged TCR beta genes was amplified from genomic DNA with a multiplex PCR assay. Amplified TCR beta libraries were sequenced as 87-base-pair reads on the Illumina HiSeq System. As for the original processing: Across the 600 to 700 repertoires, a later analysis counted approximately 75 million unique TCR beta chains, approximately 10 million of which were shared by at least two donors. A nearest-neighbor algorithm error-corrected the raw reads and collapsed the reads into unique sequences, merging closely related sequences to remove PCR and sequencing errors. CDR3 sequences were aligned to IMGT reference sequences to assign V, D and J gene segments. For a sequence to be retained, a match of at least six nucleotides was required to both a V gene segment and a J gene segment. Rearrangements were classified as productive when the CDR3 lacked stop codons and remained in frame with V and J, and all other rearrangements were classified as non-productive. Following IMGT convention, CDR3 was defined as the stretch from the second conserved V-encoded cysteine up to the conserved J-encoded phenylalanine. The earlier analysis of 587 of the donors excluded any sequence lacking an unambiguous match to a single V gene segment. An earlier analysis of some 500 of the donors classified V segments as functional when productive rearrangements were above 56.7% and as segregating when the standard deviation between donors was above 5%. To diagnose cytomegalovirus status from the catalog of TCR beta chain sequences, a statistical classification framework was built. In a later analysis, TCR nucleotide sequences were compared against IMGT/GENE-DB human TR gene sequences so that V and J genes could be assigned. In a later analysis, CDR3 sequences and most-parsimonious VDJ recombination scenarios were assigned using the TCRdist pipeline. In a later analysis, each TCR beta chain was defined by its CDR3 amino acid sequence together with its V-gene family, and reads without a unique V-gene family were excluded. A later analysis removed several hundred highly shared, low-generation-probability nucleotide sequences to deal with suspected cross-contamination and a sequencing artifact. A later analysis calculated a clonal expansion index for each public chain from normalized within-repertoire ranks of inferred template counts. In a later analysis, generation probabilities were computed with a VDJ recombination model fitted to out-of-frame rearrangements, and the resulting probabilities were checked against IGoR. In a later analysis, TCR-TCR, TCR-HLA and TCR-CMV co-occurrence was scored with hypergeometric tests, and a repertoire-size bias correction was applied to TCR pairs. A later analysis estimated false discovery rates by permuting HLA or CMV assignments 20 times. In a later analysis, co-occurring TCRs were grouped using DBSCAN, and TCRdist sequence similarity was added for clustering within HLA-allele-positive subsets. Co-occurrence clustering excluded repertoires with fewer than 30,000 or more than 120,000 public chains, plus five with anomalous nucleotide sharing. TCRdb limited this immuneACCESS table to in-frame rearrangements with V and J called. A share of clones is missing; checked studies link under half to unresolved V genes, and the rest is unexplained. V and J calls plus clone size are reproduced from that table; the DNA served to infer D and trimming. For this sample the table gives about 140,000 clones, of which approximately 84% were detected only once. Around 1.5% of the sample goes to the ten largest clones.

The data are from a study of cytomegalovirus exposure and HLA in healthy donors (dated by TCRdb to 2015 to 2018). As for the study more broadly: According to an earlier analysis of around 600 of the donors, some 180 million T cells yielded 95 million to 140 million unique TCR beta sequences and 276 Gb of sequence data. The genetic ancestry cluster associated with self-reported Caucasian donors included 80% to 90% of the roughly 410 genotyped donors. The later analysis used no new phenotypic data to find candidate immune exposures, relying instead on TCR beta sequences and their occurrence across donors. About five DR-DQ haplotypes were treated as single units for association and clustering because of strong linkage in the cohort. The number of donors typed differed by locus, with roughly 629-640 for A, B, C, DRB1 and DQB1, 522 for DQA1, 600 to 610 for DPA1, and 400 to 490 for DPB1. A later genetic analysis used genome-wide SNP genotypes for about 65% of the 666 donors, treating that subset as a discovery cohort. Donor age, sex, ethnicity and CMV serostatus were collected together with the repertoire data. Every discovery cohort repertoire had been produced on one sequencing platform. The study aimed to test whether signatures of past pathogen exposure could be identified by cataloging public T cell receptors. A later analysis re-examined previously published TCR beta repertoires from more than 650 donors and added high-resolution HLA genotyping to investigate patterns of TCR occurrence. Besides the first cohort of 500 to 700 subjects, a separate validation cohort made up of over 100 different subjects was used. Approximately 310 gigabases of sequencing data and roughly 80 million unique TCR sequences made up an early release that covered some 640 HLA-typed donors. Both class I and class II loci were covered by HLA typing, at four-digit resolution. To predict cytomegalovirus infection status, the study brought together high-throughput TCR immunosequencing, statistical association of individual TCRs with disease status, and machine learning. The study profiled the T cell repertoires of more than 500 subjects by immunosequencing and related them to cytomegalovirus serostatus. Across around 400 genotyped donors of the cohort, an average of about 240,000 unique TCR beta nucleotide sequences per donor were sequenced, and about a sixth of those sequences were non-productive. In an earlier analysis of 587 of the donors, high-throughput TCR beta sequencing was used to judge whether each TCR beta V gene segment behaved as functional or pseudogenic.

The germline V gene (reference sequence) specifies MNHEY as CDR1 and SMNVEV as CDR2. Including the terminal cysteine and phenylalanine, the CDR3 comprises 14 residues. Just the 42-base CDR3 DNA is kept, in frame starting at base 1. V loses 2 bases of germline sequence and J loses 1 base, and the interval between the two ends is 8 bases. What the authors observed across the whole study: Immune exposure information for the cohort was limited to CMV serostatus. Broadly in line with IMGT annotations, most TCR beta V segments showed up in productive rearrangements about 87% or about 30% of the time in an earlier analysis of 450 to 600 of the donors. An association between a missense DCLRE1C variant and V-gene and J-gene trimming of TCR beta chains was found in a later genetic analysis and replicated in an independent cohort. When HLA alleles, especially DR and DQ, strongly co-occurred, TCR associations were difficult to assign to individual alleles. A later analysis found that most CMV-associated TCR beta chains appeared HLA-restricted, with HLA associations seemingly driven largely by CMV exposure. A few of the identified cytomegalovirus-associated TCR beta chains were confirmed in vitro to be specific for cytomegalovirus antigens. The sequencing pipeline was judged likely to have produced a cluster of highly shared sequence variants as a technical artifact. Only TCR beta chains were sequenced in this cohort, and the absence of alpha or paired-chain data limited detectable features. A further reported finding was that TCR beta sequences accurately predicted the HLA-A and HLA-B alleles for most subjects in the first cohort. Several of the top co-occurrence clusters appeared to be linked to parvovirus B19, influenza, CMV and Epstein-Barr virus, according to a later analysis. A later analysis found that TCR association rates varied across HLA loci, with DRB1 alleles showing the most associated TCRs and HLA-C alleles the fewest. Because counts were too low, seventeen rarely observed V segments, including chromosome 9 orphons, were left out of the earlier analysis of a few hundred of the donors. A later analysis found that HLA-associated TCR beta chains were more clonally expanded and had lower generation probabilities than equally common non-associated chains. While some public TCRs were present in many individuals, most TCR sequences turned up only very rarely across donors. At a false discovery rate of 0.05, a later analysis linked 16,951 TCR beta sequences to specific HLA alleles. According to the authors, the approach could potentially be generalized to other disease states and immunological phenotypes. Roughly uniform sequencing depth across donors was assumed in presence/absence analyses, although this assumption may not hold. A total of 150 to 200 TCR beta chains were listed by the study as associated with cytomegalovirus. Compared with the roughly 710-donor mean, donors in an Asian-associated ancestry cluster had fewer N-insertions in productive TCRs, according to a later genetic analysis. Because HLA typing was unavailable for some donors at each locus, only the typed subset was used in association tests. Correlated functional status among segregating V segments might reflect linkage disequilibrium, but an unknown experimental factor could not be ruled out. In both the original and validation cohorts, the classifier was reported to diagnose cytomegalovirus status with high specificity and sensitivity. Because the 87-base-pair reads could not distinguish some IMGT-functional V segments, including TRBV6-2 and TRBV6-3, those segments were excluded.

This TCR came from a man younger than 45 in good health and CMV-seropositive. The sequencing sample was made of PBMCs. The rearrangement combines TRBV27 with TRBJ1-2, with no confidently assigned D gene. CDR3 protein: CASSLNAVNYGYTF. The nucleotide sequence is given as TGTGCCAGCAGTTTAAATGCAGTTAACTATGGCTACACCTTC.